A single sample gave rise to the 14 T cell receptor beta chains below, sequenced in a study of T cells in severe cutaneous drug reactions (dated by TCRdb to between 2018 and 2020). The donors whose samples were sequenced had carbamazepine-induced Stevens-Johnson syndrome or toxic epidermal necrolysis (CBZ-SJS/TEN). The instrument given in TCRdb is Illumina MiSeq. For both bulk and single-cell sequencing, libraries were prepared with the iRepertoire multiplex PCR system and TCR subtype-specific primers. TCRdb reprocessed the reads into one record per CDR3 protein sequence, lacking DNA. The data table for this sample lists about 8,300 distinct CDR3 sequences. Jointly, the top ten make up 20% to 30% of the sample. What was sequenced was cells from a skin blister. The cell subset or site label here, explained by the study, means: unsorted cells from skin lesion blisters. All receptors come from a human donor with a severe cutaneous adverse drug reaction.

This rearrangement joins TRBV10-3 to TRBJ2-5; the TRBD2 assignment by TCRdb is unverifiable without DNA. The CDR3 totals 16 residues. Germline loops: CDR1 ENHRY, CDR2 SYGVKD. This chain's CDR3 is CAISEVAGGPQETQYF.

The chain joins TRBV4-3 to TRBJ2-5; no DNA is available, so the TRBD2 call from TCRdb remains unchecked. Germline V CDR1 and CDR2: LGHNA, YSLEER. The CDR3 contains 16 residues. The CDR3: CASSQDGTSGQETQYF.

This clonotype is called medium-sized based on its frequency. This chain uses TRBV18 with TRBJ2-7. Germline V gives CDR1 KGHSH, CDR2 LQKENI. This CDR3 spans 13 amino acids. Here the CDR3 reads CASSPTGPYEQYF.

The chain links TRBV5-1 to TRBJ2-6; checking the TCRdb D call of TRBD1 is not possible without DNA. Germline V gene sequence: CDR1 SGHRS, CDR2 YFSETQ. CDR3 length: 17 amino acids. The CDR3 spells CASSYGTVTSGANVLTF.

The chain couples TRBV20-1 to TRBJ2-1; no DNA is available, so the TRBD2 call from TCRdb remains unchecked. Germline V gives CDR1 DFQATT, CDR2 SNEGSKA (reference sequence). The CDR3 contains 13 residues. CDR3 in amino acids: CSARELAGYEQFF.

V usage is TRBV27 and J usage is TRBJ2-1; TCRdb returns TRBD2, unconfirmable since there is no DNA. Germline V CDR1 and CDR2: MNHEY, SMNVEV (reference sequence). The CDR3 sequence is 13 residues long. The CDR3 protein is CASRDYSYNEQFF.

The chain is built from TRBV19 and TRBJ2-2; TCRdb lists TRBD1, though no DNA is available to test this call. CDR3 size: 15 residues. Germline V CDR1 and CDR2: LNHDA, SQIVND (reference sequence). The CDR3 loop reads CASSIQGFNTGELFF.

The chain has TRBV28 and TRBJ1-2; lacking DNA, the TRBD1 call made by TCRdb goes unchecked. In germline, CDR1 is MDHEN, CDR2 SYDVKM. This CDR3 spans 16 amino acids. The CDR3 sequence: CASSLGDPGQGRGSTF.

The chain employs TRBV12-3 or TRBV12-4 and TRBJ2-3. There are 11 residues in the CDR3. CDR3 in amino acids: CASSFGDTQYF.

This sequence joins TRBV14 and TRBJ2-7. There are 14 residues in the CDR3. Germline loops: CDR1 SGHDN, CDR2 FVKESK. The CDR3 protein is CASSQSTTPYEQYF.

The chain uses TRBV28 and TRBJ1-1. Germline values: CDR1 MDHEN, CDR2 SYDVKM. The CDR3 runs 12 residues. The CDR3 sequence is CAALGGTTEAFF.

CDR3 residues: CATFGGSYNEQFF. The chain links TRBV6-6 to TRBJ2-1. CDR1 is MNHNY, CDR2 SVGAGI, per germline (reference sequence). The CDR3 is 13 residues long.

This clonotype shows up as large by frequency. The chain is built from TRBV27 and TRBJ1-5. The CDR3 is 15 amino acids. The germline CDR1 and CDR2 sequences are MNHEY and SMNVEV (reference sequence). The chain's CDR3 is CASSHPRDSNQPQHF.

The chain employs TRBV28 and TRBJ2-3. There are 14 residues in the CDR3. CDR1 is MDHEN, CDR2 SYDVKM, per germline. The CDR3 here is CASSLSGRADTQYF.